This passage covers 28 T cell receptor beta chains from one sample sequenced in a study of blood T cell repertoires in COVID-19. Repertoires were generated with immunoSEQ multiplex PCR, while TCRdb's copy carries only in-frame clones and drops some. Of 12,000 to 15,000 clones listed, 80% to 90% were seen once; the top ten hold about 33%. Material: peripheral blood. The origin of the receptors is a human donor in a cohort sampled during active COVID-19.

The DNA for the CDR3 is TGTGCCAGCAGCTCCCGAGGTGGTAGTTCCGAGCAGTACTTC. Amino acid sequence: CASSSRGGSSEQYF. The V call is TRBV7-6, the J call TRBJ2-7; no firm D call. CDR3 length: 14 residues. V was shortened by 4 bases and J by 6 bases, with 16 bases between the two germline ends. The germline CDR1 and CDR2 sequences are SGHVS and FNYEAQ.

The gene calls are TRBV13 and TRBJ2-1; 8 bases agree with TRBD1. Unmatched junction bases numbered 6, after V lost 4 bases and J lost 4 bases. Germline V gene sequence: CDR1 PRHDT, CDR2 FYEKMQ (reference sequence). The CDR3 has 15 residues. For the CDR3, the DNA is TGTGCCAGCAGCTCGGGACAGGAGAGATACAATGAGCAGTTCTTC. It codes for CASSSGQERYNEQFF.

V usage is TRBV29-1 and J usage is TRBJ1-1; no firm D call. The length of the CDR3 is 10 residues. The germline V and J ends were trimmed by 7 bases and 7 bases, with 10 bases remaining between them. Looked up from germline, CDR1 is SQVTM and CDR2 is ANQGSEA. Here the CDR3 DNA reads TGCAGCGCACGACATCGTGAAGCTTTCTTT. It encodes CSARHREAFF.

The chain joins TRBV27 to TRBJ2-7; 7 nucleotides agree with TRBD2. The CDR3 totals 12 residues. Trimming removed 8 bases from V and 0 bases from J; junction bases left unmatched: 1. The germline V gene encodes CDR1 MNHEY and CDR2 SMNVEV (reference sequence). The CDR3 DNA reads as TGTGCCAGCTGGACTAGCTCCTACGAGCAGTACTTC. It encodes CASWTSSYEQYF.

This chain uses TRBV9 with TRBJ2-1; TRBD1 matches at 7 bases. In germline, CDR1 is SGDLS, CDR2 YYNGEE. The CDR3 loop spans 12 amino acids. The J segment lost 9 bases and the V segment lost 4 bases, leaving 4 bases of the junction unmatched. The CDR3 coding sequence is TGTGCCAGCAGCCTACAGGGGCGTGAGCAGTTCTTC. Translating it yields CASSLQGREQFF. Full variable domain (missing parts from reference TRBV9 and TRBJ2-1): DSGVTQTPKHLITATGQRVTLRCSPRSGDLSVYWYQQSLDQGLQFLIQYYNGEERAKGNILERFSAQQFPDLHSELNLSSLELGDSALYFCASSLQGREQFFGPGTRLTVL.

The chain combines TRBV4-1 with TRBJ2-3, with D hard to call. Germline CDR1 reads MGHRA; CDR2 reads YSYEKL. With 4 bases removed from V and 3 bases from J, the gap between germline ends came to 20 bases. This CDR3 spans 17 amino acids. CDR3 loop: CASSPTRAVARTDTQYF. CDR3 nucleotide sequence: TGCGCCAGCAGCCCAACCCGAGCCGTCGCTAGGACAGATACGCAGTATTTT.

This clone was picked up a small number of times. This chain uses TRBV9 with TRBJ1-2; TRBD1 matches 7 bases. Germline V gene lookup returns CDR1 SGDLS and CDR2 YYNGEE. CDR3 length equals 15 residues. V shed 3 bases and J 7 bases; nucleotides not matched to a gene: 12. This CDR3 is CASSATGANSGGYTF. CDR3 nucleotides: TGTGCCAGCAGCGCAACAGGGGCGAACAGTGGTGGCTACACCTTC.

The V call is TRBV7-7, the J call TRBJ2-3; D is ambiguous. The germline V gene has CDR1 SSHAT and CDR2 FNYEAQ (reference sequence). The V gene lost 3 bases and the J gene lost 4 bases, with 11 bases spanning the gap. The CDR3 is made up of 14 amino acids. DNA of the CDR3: TGTGCCAGCAGCTTCAGAGGCGATGCAGATACGCAGTATTTT. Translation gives CASSFRGDADTQYF.

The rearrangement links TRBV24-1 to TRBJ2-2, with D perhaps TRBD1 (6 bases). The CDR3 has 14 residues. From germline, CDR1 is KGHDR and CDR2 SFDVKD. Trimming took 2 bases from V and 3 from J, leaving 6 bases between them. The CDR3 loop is CATSDWTDTGELFF. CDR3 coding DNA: TGTGCCACCAGTGATTGGACAGACACCGGGGAGCTGTTTTTT.

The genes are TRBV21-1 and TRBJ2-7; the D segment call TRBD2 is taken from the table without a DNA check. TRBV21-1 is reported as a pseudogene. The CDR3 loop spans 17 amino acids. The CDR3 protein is CASSKAPCPDGAYEQYF. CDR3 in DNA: TGTGCCAGCAGCAAAGCACCATGCCCCGACGGAGCCTACGAGCAGTACTTC.

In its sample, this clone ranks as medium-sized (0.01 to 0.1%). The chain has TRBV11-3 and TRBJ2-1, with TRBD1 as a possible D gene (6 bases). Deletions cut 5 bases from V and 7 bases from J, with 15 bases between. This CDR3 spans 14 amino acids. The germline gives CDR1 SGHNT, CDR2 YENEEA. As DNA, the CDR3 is TGTGCCAGCAGCGTACAGGGTACACAAAATGAGCAGTTCTTC. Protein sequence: CASSVQGTQNEQFF.

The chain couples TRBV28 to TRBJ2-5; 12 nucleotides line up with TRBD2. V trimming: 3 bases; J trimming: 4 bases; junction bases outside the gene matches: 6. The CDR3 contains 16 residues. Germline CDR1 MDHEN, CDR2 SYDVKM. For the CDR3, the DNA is TGTGCCAGCAGTTTGACACCGGGACTAGCGGGAGAGACCCAGTACTTC. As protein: CASSLTPGLAGETQYF.

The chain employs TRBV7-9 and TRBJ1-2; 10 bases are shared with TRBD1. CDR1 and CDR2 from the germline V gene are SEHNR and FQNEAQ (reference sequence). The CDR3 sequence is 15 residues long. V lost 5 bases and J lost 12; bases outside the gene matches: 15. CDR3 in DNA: TGTGCCAGCAGCCCTAGACAGGGGGCCGTATCTTTCCACACCTTC. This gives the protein CASSPRQGAVSFHTF.

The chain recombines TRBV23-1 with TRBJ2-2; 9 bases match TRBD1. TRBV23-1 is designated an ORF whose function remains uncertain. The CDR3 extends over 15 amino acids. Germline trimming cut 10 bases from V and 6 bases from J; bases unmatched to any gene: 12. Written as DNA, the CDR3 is TGCGCCACACAAGGGACAGGGAGCGACTCCGGGGAGCTGTTTTTT. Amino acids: CATQGTGSDSGELFF.

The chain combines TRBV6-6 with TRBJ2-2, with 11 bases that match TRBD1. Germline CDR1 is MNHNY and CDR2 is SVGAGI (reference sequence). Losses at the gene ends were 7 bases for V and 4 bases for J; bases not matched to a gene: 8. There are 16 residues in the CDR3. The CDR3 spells CASTQTGQGGTGELFF. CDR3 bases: TGTGCCAGCACCCAGACGGGACAGGGGGGCACCGGGGAGCTGTTTTTT.

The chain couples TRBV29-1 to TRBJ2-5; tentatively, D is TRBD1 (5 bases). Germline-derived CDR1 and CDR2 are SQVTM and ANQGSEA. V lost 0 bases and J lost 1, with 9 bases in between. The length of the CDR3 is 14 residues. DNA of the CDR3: TGCAGCGTTGAAGATCTTGACAGCCAAGAGACCCAGTACTTC. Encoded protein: CSVEDLDSQETQYF.

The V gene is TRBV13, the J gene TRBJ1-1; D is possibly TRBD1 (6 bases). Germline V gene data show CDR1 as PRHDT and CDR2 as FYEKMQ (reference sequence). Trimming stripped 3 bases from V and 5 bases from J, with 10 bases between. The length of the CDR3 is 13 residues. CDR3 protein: CASSFGGGTEAFF. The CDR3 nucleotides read TGTGCCAGCAGCTTTGGGGGCGGAACTGAAGCTTTCTTT. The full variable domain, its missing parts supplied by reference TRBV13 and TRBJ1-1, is AAGVIQSPRHLIKEKRETATLKCYPIPRHDTVYWYQQGPGQDPQFLISFYEKMQSDKGSIPDRFSAQQFSDYHSELNMSSLELGDSALYFCASSFGGGTEAFFGQGTRLTVV.

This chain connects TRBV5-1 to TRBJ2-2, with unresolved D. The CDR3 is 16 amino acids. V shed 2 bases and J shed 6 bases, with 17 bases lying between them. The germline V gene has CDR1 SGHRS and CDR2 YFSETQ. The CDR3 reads CASSFISAEGAGELFF. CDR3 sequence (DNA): TGCGCCAGCAGCTTTATAAGCGCCGAAGGAGCCGGGGAGCTGTTTTTT.

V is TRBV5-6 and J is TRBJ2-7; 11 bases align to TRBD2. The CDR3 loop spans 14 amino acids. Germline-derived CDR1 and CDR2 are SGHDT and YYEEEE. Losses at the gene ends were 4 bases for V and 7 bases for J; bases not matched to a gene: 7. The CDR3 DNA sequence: TGTGCCAGCAGCGAACTAGCGGGAGTACGTGAGCAGTACTTC. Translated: CASSELAGVREQYF. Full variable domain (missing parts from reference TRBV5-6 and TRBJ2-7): DAGVTQSPTHLIKTRGQQVTLRCSPKSGHDTVSWYQQALGQGPQFIFQYYEEEERQRGNFPDRFSGHQFPNYSSELNVNALLLGDSALYLCASSELAGVREQYFGPGTRLTVT.

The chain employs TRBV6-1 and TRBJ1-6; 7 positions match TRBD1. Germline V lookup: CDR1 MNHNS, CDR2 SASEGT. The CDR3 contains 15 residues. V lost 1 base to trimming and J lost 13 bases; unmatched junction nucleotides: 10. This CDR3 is CASSEVDRFNPPLHF. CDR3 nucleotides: TGTGCCAGCAGTGAAGTGGACAGGTTTAATCCCCCCCTCCACTTT.

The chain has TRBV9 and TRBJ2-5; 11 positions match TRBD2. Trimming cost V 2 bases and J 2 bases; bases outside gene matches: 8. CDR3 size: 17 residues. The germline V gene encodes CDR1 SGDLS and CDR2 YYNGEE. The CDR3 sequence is CASSVSTSGDVQETQYF. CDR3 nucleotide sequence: TGTGCCAGCAGCGTTTCGACTAGCGGGGACGTACAAGAGACCCAGTACTTC.

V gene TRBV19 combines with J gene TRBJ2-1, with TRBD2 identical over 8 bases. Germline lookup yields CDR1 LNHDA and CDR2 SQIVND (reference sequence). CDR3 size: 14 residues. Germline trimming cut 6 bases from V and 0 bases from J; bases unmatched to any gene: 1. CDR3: CASSSGSSYNEQFF. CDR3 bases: TGTGCCAGTAGCAGCGGGAGCTCCTACAATGAGCAGTTCTTC.

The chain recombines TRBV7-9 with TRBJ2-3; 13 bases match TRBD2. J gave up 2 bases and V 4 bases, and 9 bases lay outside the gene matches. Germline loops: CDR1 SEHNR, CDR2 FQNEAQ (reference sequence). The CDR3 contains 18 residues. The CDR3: CASSSRPTSGGVTDTQYF. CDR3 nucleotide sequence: TGTGCCAGCAGCTCCCGTCCCACTAGCGGGGGGGTCACAGATACGCAGTATTTT. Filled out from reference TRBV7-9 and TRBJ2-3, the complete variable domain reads DTGVSQNPRHKITKRGQNVTFRCDPISEHNRLYWYRQTLGQGPEFLTYFQNEAQLEKSRLLSDRFSAERPKGSFSTLEIQRTEQGDSAMYLCASSSRPTSGGVTDTQYFGPGTRLTVL.

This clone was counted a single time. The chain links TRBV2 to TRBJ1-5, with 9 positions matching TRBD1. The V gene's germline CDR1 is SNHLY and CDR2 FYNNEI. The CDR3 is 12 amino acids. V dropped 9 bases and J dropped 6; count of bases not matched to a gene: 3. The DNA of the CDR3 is TGTGCCAGTAGACAGGGGGGTCAGCCCCAGCATTTT. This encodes CASRQGGQPQHF.

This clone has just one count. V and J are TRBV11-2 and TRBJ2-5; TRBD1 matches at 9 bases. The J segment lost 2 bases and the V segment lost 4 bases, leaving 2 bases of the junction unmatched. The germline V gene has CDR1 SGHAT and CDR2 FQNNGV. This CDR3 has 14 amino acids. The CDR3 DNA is TGTGCCAGCAGCTCAGACAGGGGGCAAGAGACCCAGTACTTC. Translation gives CASSSDRGQETQYF.

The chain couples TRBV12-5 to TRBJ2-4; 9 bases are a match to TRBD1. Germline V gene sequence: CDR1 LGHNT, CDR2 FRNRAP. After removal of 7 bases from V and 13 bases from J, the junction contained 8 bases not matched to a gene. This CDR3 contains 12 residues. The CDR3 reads CASATGQGRQYF. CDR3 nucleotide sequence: TGTGCTAGTGCCACCGGACAGGGGCGGCAGTACTTC.

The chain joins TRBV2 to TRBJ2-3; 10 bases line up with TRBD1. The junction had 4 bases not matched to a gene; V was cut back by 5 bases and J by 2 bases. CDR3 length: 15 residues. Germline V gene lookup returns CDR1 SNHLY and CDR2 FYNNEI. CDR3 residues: CASSRDRGLTDTQYF. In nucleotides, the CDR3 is TGTGCCAGCAGTCGAGACAGGGGGCTCACAGATACGCAGTATTTT.

The CDR3 spells CASSFTGTGYSGANVLTF. CDR3 in DNA: TGTGCCAGCAGCTTTACGGGGACAGGTTACTCTGGGGCCAACGTCCTGACTTTC. The chain has TRBV27 and TRBJ2-6; 8 bases fit TRBD1. The V gene's germline CDR1 is MNHEY and CDR2 SMNVEV (reference sequence). This CDR3 region has 18 residues. After removal of 6 bases from V and 0 bases from J, the junction contained 10 bases not matched to a gene.